These 27 T cell receptor beta chains originate from one sample sequenced in a study of T cells after yellow fever vaccination. One entry per CDR3 protein results from TCRdb running MiXCR on the 5' RACE reads. Among 450,000 to 650,000 distinct CDR3 sequences listed, 21% were seen once. The sequencing here drew on PBMCs, taken roughly 23 days after the first yellow fever vaccination. These TCRs come from a man between 18 and 35 years old who received the YFV17D yellow fever vaccine.

This chain joins TRBV7-2 and TRBJ2-3; tentatively, D is TRBD2 (5 bases). Germline values: CDR1 SGHTA, CDR2 FQGNSA. The V and J ends lost 3 bases and 6 bases respectively, with 16 bases between them. The CDR3 runs 15 residues. The CDR3 region has the DNA TGTGCCAGCAGCTTGAGGGCGGCCTCGGGGGATACGCAGTATTTT. Amino acids: CASSLRAASGDTQYF.

This clonotype has a handful of counts. The rearrangement joins TRBV7-8 to TRBJ2-3, with 7 bases aligning to TRBD1. Germline V lookup: CDR1 SGHVS, CDR2 FQNEAQ. V lost 7 bases to trimming and J lost 4 bases; unmatched junction nucleotides: 11. CDR3 length: 15 amino acids. CDR3 DNA sequence: TGTGCCAGCAACCACGACAGGGTTGTTGCAGATACGCAGTATTTT. It translates to CASNHDRVVADTQYF.

Note on this clonotype: Sequence at one end of the junction differs from germline and may be a read error. The V call is TRBV20-1, the J call TRBJ2-1; 8 bases match TRBD2. The germline CDR1 and CDR2 sequences are DFQATT and SNEGSKA (reference sequence). The CDR3 runs 15 residues. This chain's CDR3 is CSASLYPGLAREQSF. In nucleotides, the CDR3 is TGCAGTGCCAGCCTGTACCCTGGACTAGCCCGGGAGCAGTCCTTC.

This clonotype has only a few counts. V is TRBV12-3 or TRBV12-4 and J is TRBJ1-5, with D possibly TRBD1 on 6 matching bases. V was trimmed by 10 bases and J by 5 bases, leaving 18 bases between them. The CDR3 loop spans 14 amino acids. CDR3 nucleotide sequence: TGTGCCACCACCAAGGGGGGGGCCGATCAGCCCCAGCATTTT. It specifies CATTKGGADQPQHF.

The chain joins TRBV5-1 to TRBJ2-1, with 7 bases that match TRBD1. V was pared by 4 bases and J by 4 bases, with 11 bases of the junction left unmatched. The V gene's germline CDR1 is SGHRS and CDR2 YFSETQ. The CDR3 has 16 residues. DNA for the CDR3: TGCGCCAGCAGCAAAAGCTGGGACAGCTTATACAATGAGCAGTTCTTC. Protein: CASSKSWDSLYNEQFF. Combining the CDR3 with reference TRBV5-1 and TRBJ2-1 gives the whole variable domain KAGVTQTPRYLIKTRGQQVTLSCSPISGHRSVSWYQQTPGQGLQFLFEYFSETQRNKGNFPGRFSGRQFSNSRSEMNVSTLELGDSALYLCASSKSWDSLYNEQFFGPGTRLTVL.

The V call is TRBV19, the J call TRBJ1-2; TRBD1 is a possible D gene (5 bases). Between the trimmed V and J ends, which lost 6 bases and 4 bases, there was a span of 9 bases. Germline values: CDR1 LNHDA, CDR2 SQIVND (reference sequence). The CDR3 is 12 residues long. The CDR3, as DNA: TGTGCCAGTAGATCCGGGGCCTATGGCTACACCTTC. Its translation is CASRSGAYGYTF.

This clonotype was found a few times. The chain recombines TRBV4-3 with TRBJ2-3; 10 positions match TRBD2. There are 18 residues in the CDR3. V lost 4 bases, J lost 6 bases, and 16 bases stayed unmatched. CDR1 is LGHNA, CDR2 YSLEER, per germline. The CDR3 DNA follows: TGCGCCAGCAGCCCCGCGTTTGGAGCGGGGGGGCGTTCCGATACGCAGTATTTT. Its protein is CASSPAFGAGGRSDTQYF.

This clonotype was seen more than once but under ten times. The J gene is TRBJ1-1, the V gene TRBV15; no clear D gene. The V gene's germline CDR1 is LNHNV and CDR2 YYDKDF (reference sequence). The CDR3 covers 14 residues. Trimming left V 0 bases short and J 0 bases short, with 5 bases between. CDR3 amino acids: CATSRDGLNTEAFF. Written as DNA, the CDR3 is TGTGCCACCAGCAGAGATGGTCTGAACACTGAAGCTTTCTTT.

The rearrangement links TRBV7-2 to TRBJ1-2, with unresolved D. Looked up from germline, CDR1 is SGHTA and CDR2 is FQGNSA. The CDR3 is 15 residues long. Trimming left V 3 bases short and J 4 bases short, with 15 bases between. The CDR3 DNA sequence: TGTGCCAGCAGCTTGCAGGTGACTTCTCTCTATGGCTACACCTTC. Protein: CASSLQVTSLYGYTF. The variable domain in full, completed from reference TRBV7-2 and TRBJ1-2, reads GAGVSQSPSNKVTEKGKDVELRCDPISGHTALYWYRQSLGQGLEFLIYFQGNSAPDKSGLPSDRFSAERTGGSVSTLTIQRTQQEDSAVYLCASSLQVTSLYGYTFGSGTRLTVV.

There are a few counts of this clonotype. The genes are TRBV18 and TRBJ2-3, with D perhaps TRBD1 (6 bases). Between the trimmed V and J ends, which lost 7 bases and 1 base, there was a span of 9 bases. CDR1 is KGHSH and CDR2 is LQKENI in the germline V gene. The CDR3 sequence is 13 residues long. The CDR3 DNA sequence: TGTGCCAGCTACAGGACAGGCACAGATACGCAGTATTTT. It encodes CASYRTGTDTQYF.

The chain couples TRBV7-9 to TRBJ1-5; perhaps TRBD1 as D (6 bases). The CDR3 has 15 amino acids. Trimming removed 5 bases from V and 7 bases from J, with 18 bases in between. Germline V gene data show CDR1 as SEHNR and CDR2 as FQNEAQ (reference sequence). The CDR3 reads CASSGEGDRGQPQHF. CDR3 DNA: TGTGCCAGCAGCGGGGAGGGGGATCGAGGCCAGCCCCAGCATTTT.

This clonotype appeared a few times. This rearrangement joins TRBV12-3 or TRBV12-4 to TRBJ2-1; TRBD2 matches 9 bases. V trimming: 5 bases; J trimming: 9 bases; junction bases outside the gene matches: 2. The CDR3 has 12 amino acids. CDR3 sequence reads: CASSPGLAEQFF. For the CDR3, the DNA is TGTGCCAGCAGTCCGGGACTAGCTGAGCAGTTCTTC.

There are many counts of this clonotype. The chain couples TRBV18 to TRBJ1-3; the D gene is possibly TRBD1 (5 bases). CDR1 is KGHSH, CDR2 LQKENI, per germline. V lost 4 bases to trimming and J lost 0 bases, with 7 bases between them. The CDR3 runs to 14 residues. The CDR3 protein is CASSLDSSGNTIYF. CDR3 DNA sequence: TGTGCCAGCTCACTCGACAGCTCTGGAAACACCATATATTTT.

In this sample, this clonotype turned up many times. The rearrangement uses TRBV20-1 and TRBJ1-1, with 7 bases lining up with TRBD1. Germline V gene sequence: CDR1 DFQATT, CDR2 SNEGSKA (reference sequence). This CDR3 has 15 amino acids. V was clipped by 0 bases and J by 3 bases; unmatched bases: 7. CDR3 region: CSARDGETGDTEAFF. CDR3 coding DNA: TGCAGTGCTAGAGATGGGGAAACAGGGGACACTGAAGCTTTCTTT.

This chain links TRBV7-2 with TRBJ1-6; D may be TRBD1 (6 bases). CDR3 length equals 13 residues. CDR1 is SGHTA, CDR2 FQGNSA, per germline. V lost 6 bases and J 6 bases, leaving 9 bases between the germline ends. In DNA, the CDR3 is TGTGCCAGCAGGCCGGACAGTAATTCACCCCTCCACTTT. It translates to CASRPDSNSPLHF.

This clonotype was seen more than once but under ten times. The chain is built from TRBV20-1 and TRBJ2-5; D gene uncertain. Trimming cost V 4 bases and J 2 bases, with 17 bases left between them. Germline loops: CDR1 DFQATT, CDR2 SNEGSKA (reference sequence). The CDR3 is made up of 15 amino acids. CDR3: CSANTRKVLQETQYF. DNA for the CDR3: TGCAGTGCTAACACTCGAAAGGTACTTCAAGAGACCCAGTACTTC.

This clonotype was counted at least ten times. The rearrangement links TRBV7-6 to TRBJ1-6; 7 bases are shared with TRBD1. Germline V gene data show CDR1 as SGHVS and CDR2 as FNYEAQ. This CDR3 has 14 amino acids. The ends lost 4 bases at V and 4 bases at J; junction bases unmatched: 1. CDR3 amino acids: CASSSGQYNSPLHF. The CDR3 DNA reads TGTGCCAGCAGCTCGGGACAGTATAATTCACCCCTCCACTTT.

This clonotype appeared a few times. This CDR3 is CASSHLTVNTEAFF. CDR3 nucleotide sequence: TGTGCCAGCAGCCATCTGACGGTGAACACTGAAGCTTTCTTT. The chain carries TRBV7-9 and TRBJ1-1; no reliable D call. Germline CDR1 reads SEHNR; CDR2 reads FQNEAQ (reference sequence). The CDR3 totals 14 residues. V was shortened by 5 bases and J by 0 bases, with 10 bases between the two germline ends.

This clonotype has just a few counts. The V and J genes are TRBV5-8 and TRBJ2-5, with 7 bases lining up with TRBD2. The CDR3 is 16 amino acids. Germline V gene sequence: CDR1 SGHTS, CDR2 YDEGEE. Trimming at V came to 1 base and at J to 5 bases, leaving 11 bases not matched to a gene. CDR3 in amino acids: CASSLWAGRDEETQYF. The CDR3 region has the DNA TGTGCCAGCAGCTTGTGGGCAGGGAGGGACGAGGAGACCCAGTACTTC.

The CDR3 DNA follows: TGTGCCAGCAGCTTAGAGCGGGGGGGTTACAATGAGCAGTTCTTC. It translates to CASSLERGGYNEQFF. The J gene is TRBJ2-1, the V gene TRBV7-6; 10 bases agree with TRBD2. Germline loops: CDR1 SGHVS, CDR2 FNYEAQ. This CDR3 spans 15 amino acids. V was clipped by 1 base and J by 4 bases; unmatched bases: 1.

The rearrangement links TRBV5-1 to TRBJ2-1; 8 nucleotides agree with TRBD1. This CDR3 is built from 15 residues. Germline CDR1 and CDR2: SGHRS and YFSETQ. The V and J ends lost 4 bases and 6 bases, in that order; junction bases with no gene match: 9. The CDR3, as DNA: TGCGCCAGCAGCCCCCGGACAGGGTACGGCAATGAGCAGTTCTTC. Translating gives CASSPRTGYGNEQFF.

This clonotype was observed a handful of times. The V gene is TRBV11-2, the J gene TRBJ2-7, with D unclear. This CDR3 has 13 residues. In germline, CDR1 is SGHAT, CDR2 FQNNGV. Trimming removed 0 bases at V and 5 bases at J, with 8 bases between. The CDR3 loop reads CASSLDPPDEQYV. As DNA, the CDR3 is TGTGCCAGCAGCTTAGACCCCCCCGACGAGCAGTACGTC.

The chain recombines TRBV20-1 with TRBJ1-4, with D tentatively TRBD1 (5 bases). The V gene's germline CDR1 is DFQATT and CDR2 SNEGSKA (reference sequence). The CDR3 sequence is 12 residues long. The germline V and J ends were trimmed by 5 bases and 7 bases, with 11 bases remaining between them. The CDR3 loop reads CSAARTGEKLFF. The CDR3 coding sequence is TGCAGTGCTGCCCGAACAGGTGAAAAACTGTTTTTT.

The chain carries TRBV11-2 and TRBJ2-1; D gene unclear. This CDR3 region has 14 residues. V was shortened by 0 bases and J by 10 bases, with 13 bases between the two germline ends. CDR1 is SGHAT, CDR2 FQNNGV, per germline. The CDR3 DNA is TGTGCCAGCAGCTTAGACGGCAGGTCGGGCGAGCAGTTCTTC. It translates to CASSLDGRSGEQFF.

The chain employs TRBV12-3 or TRBV12-4 and TRBJ1-2, with TRBD1 matching over 7 bases. The CDR3 extends over 13 amino acids. With 4 bases clipped from V and 4 bases from J, the junction kept 3 bases outside the gene matches. The CDR3 is CASSWDRSYGYTF. CDR3 sequence (DNA): TGTGCCAGCAGTTGGGACAGATCCTATGGCTACACCTTC.

This clonotype was recorded a few times. J is TRBJ1-1 and V is TRBV5-1, with D maybe TRBD1 (5 bases). CDR3 length equals 16 residues. Germline V gives CDR1 SGHRS, CDR2 YFSETQ. V was shortened by 4 bases and J by 0 bases, with 16 bases between the two germline ends. The CDR3 here is CASSPEAGTMNTEAFF. DNA of the CDR3: TGCGCCAGCAGCCCCGAAGCAGGGACGATGAACACTGAAGCTTTCTTT.

This clonotype was seen only a few times. This chain links TRBV25-1 with TRBJ1-1; weak D call: TRBD1 (6 bases). The CDR3 consists of 15 residues. V was trimmed by 3 bases and J by 0 bases, leaving 11 bases between them. Germline V gene sequence: CDR1 MGHDK, CDR2 SYGVNS. As DNA, the CDR3 is TGTGCCAGCAGTGACGACCGGGACATGAACACTGAAGCTTTCTTT. The encoded protein is CASSDDRDMNTEAFF.